Following are 27 T cell receptor beta chains from one sample sequenced in a study of memory CD4+ T cells and cytomegalovirus serostatus. The sort gate was single viable CD3+CD4+CD8-CD45RO+ cells for memory CD4+ T cells. Clones were read by immunoSEQ multiplex PCR, and TCRdb kept only the in-frame ones, dropping some. The sample lists some 46,000 clones, around 77% seen once, with 0.61% in the top ten. The material sequenced was memory CD4+ T cells from blood. The origin of the receptors is an adult in good health and CMV-seronegative.

In its sample, this clone was seen a few times. This chain connects TRBV5-1 to TRBJ1-1, with 7 nucleotides matching TRBD1. The J segment lost 3 bases and the V segment lost 4 bases, leaving 3 bases of the junction unmatched. Germline V CDR1 and CDR2: SGHRS, YFSETQ. This CDR3 is 13 amino acids long. The chain's CDR3 is CASSGGQYTEAFF. The CDR3 DNA reads as TGCGCCAGCAGCGGGGGACAGTACACTGAAGCTTTCTTT.

The chain employs TRBV6-4 and TRBJ2-1; 8 positions match TRBD2. Germline values: CDR1 MRHNA, CDR2 SNTAGT. CDR3 length: 16 residues. Losses at the gene ends were 5 bases for V and 7 bases for J; bases not matched to a gene: 13. In DNA form, the CDR3 reads TGTGCCAGCAGTTTCAGTAGCGGGGCCGCTGGGAATGAGCAGTTCTTC. This translates into CASSFSSGAAGNEQFF.

This clone was counted once. CDR3 in DNA: TGTGCCAGCAGCGTAGACCAGGGCCTTTCACCCCTCCACTTT. Encoded protein: CASSVDQGLSPLHF. The chain has TRBV9 and TRBJ1-6; possibly TRBD1 for D (5 bases). From germline, CDR1 is SGDLS and CDR2 YYNGEE. This CDR3 has 14 amino acids. The germline V and J ends were trimmed by 0 bases and 9 bases, with 10 bases remaining between them.

The CDR3 sequence: CASSLVLARPYEQYF. CDR3 nucleotide sequence: TGCGCCAGCAGCTTGGTTCTAGCGCGACCCTACGAGCAGTACTTC. The chain carries TRBV5-1 and TRBJ2-7; D may be TRBD2 (6 bases). Trimming pared 0 bases from V and 2 bases from J, leaving 12 bases between. Germline V gene sequence: CDR1 SGHRS, CDR2 YFSETQ. The CDR3 covers 15 residues.

V is TRBV7-8 and J is TRBJ2-5; TRBD2 is a possible D gene (6 bases). CDR3 length equals 17 residues. The V gene lost 3 bases and the J gene lost 2 bases, with 19 bases spanning the gap. Germline loops: CDR1 SGHVS, CDR2 FQNEAQ. The CDR3 spells CASSFEQGGRDQETQYF. In DNA, the CDR3 is TGTGCCAGCAGCTTTGAGCAGGGAGGAAGAGATCAAGAGACCCAGTACTTC.

The chain carries TRBV19 and TRBJ1-2; D may be TRBD1 (5 bases). The germline V gene encodes CDR1 LNHDA and CDR2 SQIVND (reference sequence). The V and J ends lost 4 bases and 0 bases respectively, with 12 bases between them. The CDR3 consists of 15 residues. The CDR3: CASSRQTGTNYGYTF. As DNA, the CDR3 is TGTGCCAGTAGTAGACAGACGGGAACTAACTATGGCTACACCTTC. Supplemented by reference TRBV19 and TRBJ1-2, the full variable domain reads DGGITQSPKYLFRKEGQNVTLSCEQNLNHDAMYWYRQDPGQGLRLIYYSQIVNDFQKGDIAEGYSVSREKKESFPLTVTSAQKNPTAFYLCASSRQTGTNYGYTFGSGTRLTVV.

This clone has just one count. V usage is TRBV7-2 and J usage is TRBJ2-7; either TRBD1 or TRBD2 may supply D (5 bases each). Trimming cost V 8 bases and J 5 bases, with 25 bases left between them. CDR3 length: 16 amino acids. CDR1 is SGHTA, CDR2 FQGNSA, per germline. The CDR3 DNA reads TGTGCCAGCTCCACGCTCGGGGCTAGGGGTTTCGACGAGCAGTACTTC. Residues: CASSTLGARGFDEQYF.

This clone was recorded only once. This rearrangement joins TRBV5-5 to TRBJ2-7, with a weak D call TRBD2 (6 bases). In germline, CDR1 is SGHKS, CDR2 YYEKEE (reference sequence). V lost 4 bases and J lost 6, with 20 bases in between. The CDR3 loop spans 15 amino acids. In DNA, the CDR3 is TGTGCCAGCAGCCCTGTCGCGGGGCCCTTTCGCGAGCAGTACTTC. Translation gives CASSPVAGPFREQYF.

V is TRBV7-8 and J is TRBJ1-1; perhaps TRBD1 as D (5 bases). Germline CDR1 SGHVS, CDR2 FQNEAQ. The CDR3 contains 12 residues. The ends were cut back, 8 bases at V and 4 bases at J, with 11 bases in the middle. The CDR3 coding sequence is TGTGCCAGCGGGGGAAGCGGCACTGAAGCTTTCTTT. Protein: CASGGSGTEAFF.

This clone is a singleton in its sample. The rearrangement uses TRBV19 and TRBJ2-7, with D possibly TRBD1 on 6 matching bases. CDR1 is LNHDA, CDR2 SQIVND, per germline (reference sequence). V dropped 4 bases and J dropped 1 base, with 8 bases sitting between them. The CDR3 sequence is 13 residues long. The CDR3: CASSRTASYEQYF. CDR3 DNA: TGTGCCAGTAGTAGGACAGCGTCCTACGAGCAGTACTTC.

The V and J genes are TRBV4-2 and TRBJ1-2; no firm D call. Germline CDR1 LGHNA, CDR2 YNFKEQ. The CDR3 is 11 amino acids. V was trimmed by 11 bases and J by 4 bases, leaving 11 bases between them. The CDR3 region is CAHSDSYGYTF. The CDR3 nucleotides read TGTGCCCATAGTGACTCCTATGGCTACACCTTC.

V gene TRBV4-2 combines with J gene TRBJ2-2; 12 bases line up with TRBD2. Losses at the gene ends were 3 bases for V and 6 bases for J; bases not matched to a gene: 5. This CDR3 is built from 16 residues. Germline V gives CDR1 LGHNA, CDR2 YNFKEQ. The CDR3 nucleotides are TGTGCCAGCAGCCAGCCCGGGACTAGCGGGCCCGGGGAGCTGTTTTTT. As protein: CASSQPGTSGPGELFF.

The chain has TRBV19 and TRBJ1-6, with 7 bases fitting TRBD1. The trim removed 7 bases at V and 10 bases at J, leaving 10 bases unmatched. The CDR3 totals 14 residues. The germline V gene encodes CDR1 LNHDA and CDR2 SQIVND (reference sequence). The CDR3 protein is CASKPTGSQSPLHF. As DNA, the CDR3 is TGTGCCAGTAAACCGACAGGGAGTCAGTCACCCCTCCACTTT.

As for this clone: Other DNA sequences within the sample encode an identical CDR3. The rearrangement uses TRBV18 and TRBJ1-1; 8 nucleotides agree with TRBD1. This CDR3 comprises 12 residues. V was pared by 5 bases and J by 7 bases, with 3 bases of the junction left unmatched. Germline lookup yields CDR1 KGHSH and CDR2 LQKENI. CDR3 sequence: CASSTGQGEAFF. DNA of the CDR3: TGTGCCAGCTCAACTGGACAGGGTGAAGCTTTCTTT.

This rearrangement joins TRBV5-1 to TRBJ2-2; 10 bases match TRBD1. The CDR3 is 17 residues long. Germline V CDR1 and CDR2: SGHRS, YFSETQ. J was trimmed by 0 bases and V by 0 bases; bases with no gene match: 2. Written as DNA, the CDR3 is TGCGCCAGCAGCTTGGCCGGGACAGGGGCGAACACCGGGGAGCTGTTTTTT. It encodes CASSLAGTGANTGELFF.

The rearrangement joins TRBV30 to TRBJ1-6; D gene ambiguous. Germline V gives CDR1 GTSNPN, CDR2 SVGIG (reference sequence). V was clipped by 5 bases and J by 2 bases, with 4 bases between them. This CDR3 spans 12 amino acids. CDR3 region: CAWDPYNSPLHF. DNA of the CDR3: TGTGCCTGGGACCCCTATAATTCACCCCTCCACTTT.

This chain links TRBV5-1 with TRBJ1-2; TRBD1 is a possible D gene (6 bases). The CDR3 has 16 residues. Germline lookup yields CDR1 SGHRS and CDR2 YFSETQ. V was pared by 3 bases and J by 3 bases, with 18 bases between. DNA of the CDR3: TGCGCCAGCAGCTCAGGACGATGGGGGCGCGACTATGGCTACACCTTC. It codes for CASSSGRWGRDYGYTF.

The chain recombines TRBV7-8 with TRBJ2-3; no firm D call. In germline, CDR1 is SGHVS, CDR2 FQNEAQ. The CDR3 extends over 16 amino acids. V lost 5 bases to trimming and J lost 1 base, with 16 bases between them. For the CDR3, the DNA is TGTGCCAGCAGCCGACGTGTTGGTTTGGGCACAGATACGCAGTATTTT. It is translated as CASSRRVGLGTDTQYF.

The chain uses TRBV4-3 and TRBJ2-3; a weak D match, TRBD2 (6 bases). The CDR3 covers 15 residues. CDR1 is LGHNA and CDR2 is YSLEER in the germline V gene. The V and J ends lost 1 base and 2 bases respectively, with 10 bases between them. CDR3 nucleotide sequence: TGCGCCAGCAGCCAAGGGACGGGAGTCACAGATACGCAGTATTTT. It translates to CASSQGTGVTDTQYF.

The rearrangement joins TRBV6-5 to TRBJ1-2; no clear D gene. The V gene lost 8 bases and the J gene lost 4 bases, with 20 bases spanning the gap. The CDR3 covers 15 residues. Germline CDR1 is MNHEY and CDR2 is SVGAGI. For the CDR3, the DNA is TGTGCCAGCCACACCTTGGCGGCGGAGCGCTATGGCTACACCTTC. This codes for CASHTLAAERYGYTF.

Only a few counts were recorded for this clone. The genes are TRBV7-8 and TRBJ1-2, with a weak D call TRBD1 (5 bases). Germline V gives CDR1 SGHVS, CDR2 FQNEAQ. The CDR3 runs 14 residues. V lost 7 bases and J lost 3, with 15 bases in between. CDR3 loop: CASTMGTADYGYTF. CDR3 DNA sequence: TGTGCCAGCACCATGGGGACGGCCGACTATGGCTACACCTTC.

This clone has more than one count but fewer than ten. The chain links TRBV2 to TRBJ2-7, with 10 bases that match TRBD2. The CDR3 loop spans 14 amino acids. Germline V gene lookup returns CDR1 SNHLY and CDR2 FYNNEI. Losses at the gene ends were 3 bases for V and 4 bases for J; bases not matched to a gene: 3. CDR3 bases: TGTGCCAGCAGTGAGATTAGCGGGGGGTACGAGCAGTACTTC. Translated, it gives CASSEISGGYEQYF.

The chain employs TRBV19 and TRBJ2-2; TRBD2 matches 10 bases. CDR3 size: 15 residues. The junction had 9 bases not matched to a gene; V was cut back by 10 bases and J by 4 bases. Per the germline V gene, CDR1 is LNHDA and CDR2 is SQIVND (reference sequence). The CDR3 DNA reads TGTGCCACCCCTATAGCGGGGGGTCGCACCGGGGAGCTGTTTTTT. Its translation: CATPIAGGRTGELFF.

This chain connects TRBV7-6 to TRBJ1-6; D is perhaps TRBD1 (5 bases). The CDR3 length is 15 residues. With 5 bases removed from V and 7 bases from J, the gap between germline ends came to 15 bases. Germline CDR1 and CDR2: SGHVS and FNYEAQ. For the CDR3, the DNA is TGTGCCAGCAGCCCAGAGGCGGGGGGGAATTCACCCCTCCACTTT. It is translated as CASSPEAGGNSPLHF.

The rearrangement joins TRBV18 to TRBJ2-7; D gene ambiguous. Trimming removed 0 bases from V and 4 bases from J, with 7 bases in between. Germline V gene lookup returns CDR1 KGHSH and CDR2 LQKENI. The CDR3 extends over 13 amino acids. The DNA of the CDR3 is TGTGCCAGCTCACCACCTAGTGGATACGAGCAGTACTTC. Its protein product is CASSPPSGYEQYF. Full variable domain (remainder filled in from reference TRBV18 and TRBJ2-7): NAGVMQNPRHLVRRRGQEARLRCSPMKGHSHVYWYRQLPEEGLKFMVYLQKENIIDESGMPKERFSAEFPKEGPSILRIQQVVRGDSAAYFCASSPPSGYEQYFGPGTRLTVT.

This clone was detected a few times. This sequence joins TRBV5-6 and TRBJ2-2, with 9 bases fitting TRBD2. The ends lost 2 bases at V and 4 bases at J; junction bases unmatched: 9. The germline V gene encodes CDR1 SGHDT and CDR2 YYEEEE. The CDR3 is 17 amino acids. The CDR3 nucleotides are TGTGCCAGCAGCTTACCCGGGACTAGCTTGCGCACCGGGGAGCTGTTTTTT. It encodes CASSLPGTSLRTGELFF. The full variable domain, completed using reference TRBV5-6 and TRBJ2-2, is DAGVTQSPTHLIKTRGQQVTLRCSPKSGHDTVSWYQQALGQGPQFIFQYYEEEERQRGNFPDRFSGHQFPNYSSELNVNALLLGDSALYLCASSLPGTSLRTGELFFGEGSRLTVL.

V usage is TRBV4-2 and J usage is TRBJ1-2, with D maybe TRBD1 (6 bases). V lost 1 base and J lost 8, with 20 bases in between. In germline, CDR1 is LGHNA, CDR2 YNFKEQ. This CDR3 is built from 16 residues. The CDR3 loop reads CASSQVLRGSYRGYTF. The CDR3 DNA follows: TGTGCCAGCAGCCAAGTCTTAAGGGGGTCATATCGAGGCTACACCTTC.